Shown below are 31 T cell receptor beta chains from a single sample sequenced in a study of PD-1 blockade in classical Hodgkin lymphoma. All trial patients relapsed after autologous stem cell transplantation. Sequencing used immunoSEQ multiplex PCR; TCRdb keeps in-frame clones, though not all of them. The sample lists some 13,000 clones; 70% to 90% were seen once. Sequencing was performed on peripheral blood mononuclear cells (PBMCs), taken at baseline. Source of these receptors: a human donor with classical Hodgkin lymphoma.

Only one count was recorded for this clone. The J gene is TRBJ2-3, the V gene TRBV5-1; possible D gene TRBD1, 6 bases. Per the germline V gene, CDR1 is SGHRS and CDR2 is YFSETQ. The length of the CDR3 is 14 residues. V was clipped by 0 bases and J by 1 base, with 6 bases between them. CDR3 in DNA: TGCGCCAGCAGCTTGGACAGGGGCACAGATACGCAGTATTTT. This sequence encodes CASSLDRGTDTQYF.

V usage is TRBV19 and J usage is TRBJ2-1; 14 positions match TRBD2. Trimming removed 4 bases from V and 0 bases from J; junction bases left unmatched: 11. The CDR3 is made up of 20 amino acids. Per germline, CDR1 LNHDA and CDR2 SQIVND (reference sequence). Here the CDR3 reads CASSKYGTSGGPSSYNEQFF. Written as DNA, the CDR3 is TGTGCCAGTAGTAAATATGGGACTAGCGGGGGCCCCAGCTCCTACAATGAGCAGTTCTTC.

The chain carries TRBV27 and TRBJ2-6; D gene unclear. Trimming left V 8 bases short and J 0 bases short, with 8 bases between. The germline V gene encodes CDR1 MNHEY and CDR2 SMNVEV (reference sequence). This CDR3 spans 14 amino acids. In DNA, the CDR3 is TGTGCCAGCTCGTATGGCTCTGGGGCCAACGTCCTGACTTTC. This encodes CASSYGSGANVLTF.

V and J are TRBV18 and TRBJ1-2, with D perhaps TRBD1 (5 bases). The length of the CDR3 is 15 residues. Trimming cost V 4 bases and J 4 bases, with 16 bases left between them. Germline CDR1 is KGHSH and CDR2 is LQKENI. The DNA for the CDR3 is TGTGCCAGCTCACTCGTAGCCGGGGCGCGCTATGGCTACACCTTC. The encoded protein is CASSLVAGARYGYTF.

The chain employs TRBV10-3 and TRBJ2-3; D call uncertain. Germline lookup yields CDR1 ENHRY and CDR2 SYGVKD. The CDR3 sequence is 12 residues long. V gave up 2 bases and J gave up 4 bases, with 4 bases separating them. The CDR3 sequence is CAISETPDTQYF. CDR3 nucleotides: TGTGCCATCAGTGAGACTCCAGATACGCAGTATTTT.

This clone is a singleton in its sample. The chain has TRBV5-1 and TRBJ2-1, with TRBD1 identical over 8 bases. The V gene end was trimmed by 4 bases and the J gene end by 0 bases; junction bases not matched to a gene: 3. Germline assignment: CDR1 SGHRS and CDR2 YFSETQ. The CDR3 covers 15 residues. CDR3 amino acids: CASSLTGDSYNEQFF. The CDR3 nucleotides read TGCGCCAGCAGCCTGACAGGGGACTCCTACAATGAGCAGTTCTTC.

The V call is TRBV19, the J call TRBJ1-5; D is ambiguous. CDR1 is LNHDA, CDR2 SQIVND, per germline (reference sequence). This CDR3 is 16 amino acids long. V lost 1 base and J lost 5, with 15 bases in between. CDR3 sequence: CASSIVGPRRDQPQHF. CDR3 DNA: TGTGCCAGTAGTATAGTTGGCCCCCGACGGGATCAGCCCCAGCATTTT.

This sequence joins TRBV19 and TRBJ2-7; the D gene is possibly TRBD1 (5 bases). V lost 3 bases, J lost 2 bases, and 11 bases lay in between. The CDR3 is made up of 14 amino acids. The germline V gene encodes CDR1 LNHDA and CDR2 SQIVND (reference sequence). The CDR3 loop reads CASSMAGFTYEQYF. Written as DNA, the CDR3 is TGTGCCAGTAGTATGGCAGGGTTTACCTACGAGCAGTACTTC.

The V call is TRBV19, the J call TRBJ2-2; D uncertain. Germline lookup yields CDR1 LNHDA and CDR2 SQIVND (reference sequence). The CDR3 consists of 11 residues. V shed 4 bases and J shed 6 bases, with 3 bases lying between them. The CDR3 bases are TGTGCCAGTAGTAGGGCCGGGGAGCTGTTTTTT. Translated: CASSRAGELFF.

The CDR3 DNA sequence: TGTGCCTGGAGTGTACAAGGGCCCTACGAGCAGTACTTC. Translating it yields CAWSVQGPYEQYF. The chain carries TRBV30 and TRBJ2-7; D unclear. The V end lost 0 bases, the J end lost 2 bases, and 8 bases lay between the germline ends. There are 13 residues in the CDR3. Germline values: CDR1 GTSNPN, CDR2 SVGIG (reference sequence).

The chain uses TRBV4-1 and TRBJ2-7, with D tentatively TRBD1 (6 bases). The CDR3 length is 15 residues. Germline V gives CDR1 MGHRA, CDR2 YSYEKL. V was pared by 4 bases and J by 7 bases, with 20 bases between. The CDR3 DNA reads as TGCGCCAGCAGCCCTAGGGGGACAACCTCGTGGGAGCAGTACTTC. Translating it yields CASSPRGTTSWEQYF.

The rearrangement uses TRBV5-1 and TRBJ1-2; D is unclear. V shed 0 bases and J shed 4 bases, with 10 bases lying between them. This CDR3 region has 14 residues. Germline assignment: CDR1 SGHRS and CDR2 YFSETQ. DNA of the CDR3: TGCGCCAGCAGCTTGGATCGGGCAGTCTATGGCTACACCTTC. It specifies CASSLDRAVYGYTF.

The V and J genes are TRBV10-3 and TRBJ2-3; 7 bases are a match to TRBD1. The CDR3 has 14 residues. Germline CDR1 and CDR2: ENHRY and SYGVKD. J was trimmed by 1 base and V by 6 bases; bases with no gene match: 4. The DNA of the CDR3 is TGTGCCATCAGCTACGGACAGGGCACAGATACGCAGTATTTT. Translating gives CAISYGQGTDTQYF.

CDR3 nucleotides: TGTGCCAGCAGTATCCGGGCTATCACCGGGGAGCTGTTTTTT. It translates to CASSIRAITGELFF. V usage is TRBV6-1 and J usage is TRBJ2-2; D remains ambiguous. The CDR3 contains 14 residues. The ends were cut back, 5 bases at V and 4 bases at J, with 11 bases in the middle. Per germline, CDR1 MNHNS and CDR2 SASEGT.

CDR3 protein: CASSFTEHEQYF. For the CDR3, the DNA is TGTGCCAGCAGCTTCACAGAACACGAGCAGTACTTC. This rearrangement joins TRBV13 to TRBJ2-7; D remains unclear. There are 12 residues in the CDR3. Germline V lookup: CDR1 PRHDT, CDR2 FYEKMQ (reference sequence). Trimming took 3 bases from V and 5 from J, leaving 8 bases between them.

The chain is built from TRBV19 and TRBJ2-4; perhaps TRBD2 as D (6 bases). The V end was cut by 2 bases, the J end by 0 bases, with 14 bases between. CDR3 length: 17 residues. Per germline, CDR1 LNHDA and CDR2 SQIVND (reference sequence). CDR3 sequence (DNA): TGTGCCAGTAGTATAAGGGACTCTACTCTAGCCAAAAACATTCAGTACTTC. Its protein is CASSIRDSTLAKNIQYF.

The CDR3, as DNA: TGTGCCAGCAGCCTTTCGACAGGGGAAAATTACAATGAGCAGTTCTTC. Translation: CASSLSTGENYNEQFF. The chain has TRBV11-2 and TRBJ2-1, with 8 nucleotides matching TRBD1. The length of the CDR3 is 16 residues. Germline assignment: CDR1 SGHAT and CDR2 FQNNGV. V lost 5 bases and J lost 4; bases outside the gene matches: 10.

The V call is TRBV27, the J call TRBJ2-2; no clear D. CDR3 size: 13 residues. CDR1 and CDR2 (germline): MNHEY, SMNVEV (reference sequence). V lost 3 bases and J lost 3, with 5 bases in between. In DNA, the CDR3 is TGTGCCAGCAGTTTCGAGTACACCGGGGAGCTGTTTTTT. Protein product: CASSFEYTGELFF.

The chain combines TRBV9 with TRBJ2-2, with D possibly TRBD2 on 6 matching bases. Looked up from germline, CDR1 is SGDLS and CDR2 is YYNGEE. V lost 8 bases, J lost 3 bases, and 8 bases lay in between. The length of the CDR3 is 12 residues. The CDR3 DNA is TGTGCCAGTGGGACTTACACCGGGGAGCTGTTTTTT. It codes for CASGTYTGELFF. Looking up the rest from reference TRBV9 and TRBJ2-2 gives the full variable domain: DSGVTQTPKHLITATGQRVTLRCSPRSGDLSVYWYQQSLDQGLQFLIQYYNGEERAKGNILERFSAQQFPDLHSELNLSSLELGDSALYFCASGTYTGELFFGEGSRLTVL.

The chain is built from TRBV7-2 and TRBJ2-7, with 7 bases lining up with TRBD1. Unmatched junction bases numbered 2, after V lost 1 base and J lost 2 bases. The CDR3 covers 14 residues. CDR1 is SGHTA and CDR2 is FQGNSA in the germline V gene. This CDR3 is CASSLGGQPYEQYF. The CDR3 coding sequence is TGTGCCAGCAGCTTAGGGGGACAGCCCTACGAGCAGTACTTC.

This chain connects TRBV6-5 to TRBJ1-1; D is undetermined. Between the trimmed V and J ends, which lost 2 bases and 2 bases, there was a span of 9 bases. The CDR3 spans 14 residues. CDR1 and CDR2 (germline): MNHEY, SVGAGI. The CDR3 DNA is TGTGCCAGCAGTTACCGGCGCTTTAACACTGAAGCTTTCTTT. Translated, it gives CASSYRRFNTEAFF.

The gene calls are TRBV7-8 and TRBJ1-1; the D gene is possibly TRBD1 (5 bases). This CDR3 has 15 residues. V lost 5 bases and J lost 0, with 13 bases in between. The V gene's germline CDR1 is SGHVS and CDR2 FQNEAQ. CDR3 sequence: CASSKYQGLNTEAFF. DNA of the CDR3: TGTGCCAGCAGCAAATACCAGGGCCTGAACACTGAAGCTTTCTTT.

This clone was detected a few times. The rearrangement links TRBV5-1 to TRBJ2-7, with D possibly TRBD1 on 6 matching bases. There are 14 residues in the CDR3. CDR1 and CDR2 from the germline V gene are SGHRS and YFSETQ. V dropped 5 bases and J dropped 5 bases, with 17 bases sitting between them. The CDR3 spells CASRTGRVENEQYF. The CDR3 DNA reads as TGCGCCAGCAGGACAGGAAGAGTAGAGAACGAGCAGTACTTC.

V is TRBV13 and J is TRBJ2-7, with no clear D. V was cut by 3 bases and J by 6 bases, with 12 bases left in between. Germline CDR1 reads PRHDT; CDR2 reads FYEKMQ (reference sequence). The CDR3 has 13 residues. The DNA of the CDR3 is TGTGCCAGCAGCTTGGCCAATGGACCCGAGCAGTACTTC. It yields the protein CASSLANGPEQYF. Full variable domain (outside the CDR3, taken from reference TRBV13 and TRBJ2-7): AAGVIQSPRHLIKEKRETATLKCYPIPRHDTVYWYQQGPGQDPQFLISFYEKMQSDKGSIPDRFSAQQFSDYHSELNMSSLELGDSALYFCASSLANGPEQYFGPGTRLTVT.

The genes are TRBV14 and TRBJ1-1; 9 positions agree with TRBD1. The ends lost 0 bases at V and 5 bases at J; junction bases unmatched: 13. CDR3 length equals 18 residues. Looked up from germline, CDR1 is SGHDN and CDR2 is FVKESK. CDR3 sequence reads: CASSQEKWTGDVYTEAFF. CDR3 nucleotides: TGTGCCAGCAGCCAAGAGAAGTGGACAGGGGACGTGTATACTGAAGCTTTCTTT.

This chain connects TRBV5-1 to TRBJ1-2; 9 bases align to TRBD1. J lost 5 bases, V lost 0 bases, and 5 bases had no gene match. Germline CDR1 SGHRS, CDR2 YFSETQ. This CDR3 has 15 residues. CDR3 DNA sequence: TGCGCCAGCAGCTTGGGGGACAGGGCCTCTTATGGCTACACCTTC. It is translated as CASSLGDRASYGYTF.

This chain links TRBV7-2 with TRBJ1-1; D is perhaps TRBD1 (6 bases). Trimming took off 5 bases at V and 3 bases at J, with 13 bases between the two ends. Per the germline V gene, CDR1 is SGHTA and CDR2 is FQGNSA. This CDR3 is 14 amino acids long. CDR3 DNA sequence: TGTGCCAGCAGCACAACAGGGATAGACACTGAAGCTTTCTTT. As protein: CASSTTGIDTEAFF.

J is TRBJ1-4 and V is TRBV6-1; TRBD1 aligns across 7 bases. This CDR3 is built from 15 residues. V lost 3 bases, J lost 6 bases, and 7 bases stayed unmatched. CDR1 is MNHNS, CDR2 SASEGT, per germline. CDR3 in amino acids: CASSDWRGLDEKLFF. CDR3 DNA: TGTGCCAGCAGTGATTGGAGGGGGCTGGATGAAAAACTGTTTTTT.

V is TRBV6-9 and J is TRBJ1-3, with TRBD1 identical over 7 bases. Losses at the gene ends were 4 bases for V and 0 bases for J; bases not matched to a gene: 3. Germline V lookup: CDR1 MNHGY, CDR2 SVAAGI. This CDR3 is built from 15 residues. Here the CDR3 DNA reads TGTGCCAGCAGTTTCGGACAGGACTCTGGAAACACCATATATTTT. This sequence encodes CASSFGQDSGNTIYF.

The rearrangement joins TRBV5-1 to TRBJ2-7; TRBD2 aligns across 9 bases. The CDR3 is 17 amino acids. CDR1 is SGHRS, CDR2 YFSETQ, per germline. V lost 2 bases, J lost 4 bases, and 13 bases stayed unmatched. The CDR3 region is CASSFQLSGSLGYEQYF. The CDR3 bases are TGCGCCAGCAGCTTTCAACTTAGCGGGAGTCTAGGGTACGAGCAGTACTTC.

In regard to this clone: The same CDR3 also results from other DNA sequences found in this sample. The chain uses TRBV10-3 and TRBJ2-1; D possibly matches TRBD1 or TRBD2 (6 bases each). Germline CDR1 ENHRY, CDR2 SYGVKD. Trimming pared 5 bases from V and 4 bases from J, leaving 15 bases between. The CDR3 covers 15 residues. The CDR3 nucleotides are TGTGCCATCAGTCCGGGACGGGGGCATTACAATGAGCAGTTCTTC. Its translation is CAISPGRGHYNEQFF.